This T cell receptor (beta chain) was recovered during a study of shared clonotypes between healthy human individuals (dated by TCRdb to about 2020). Looking at the study overall: The cohort comprised two women and a few men aged 18 to 49 years. Per donor, three plates each were used for CD4 naive and CD4 memory, two for CD8 naive, and one for CD8 memory. Blood TCR repertoires of about 5 healthy adults were deeply sequenced to estimate repertoire size and the extent of clonotype sharing between individuals. To increase sequencing depth and limit assay-specific biases, different laboratories used diverse techniques to prepare libraries and sequence TCR repertoires. Leukapheresis yielded between about 0.8 and 8.9 billion PBMCs per donor.

Overall study results and their limits: Because the study included only a small number of donors, the genetic and exposure-history diversity represented was limited. Only blood was sampled, and tissue TCR repertoires likely differ from those in blood. Incomplete sequencing was indicated by rarefaction of sorted-subset datasets, despite the large sequencing depth. Naive subsets generally had larger estimated clonotype richness than memory subsets did. About 4.5% of naive CD4, 3.5% of naive CD8, roughly 2.4% of memory CD4, and less than 0.45% of memory CD8 clonotypes were shared across four donors. Pairwise subsampling indicated that sequencing depth was expected to affect the degree of clonotype sharing among donors. Higher generation probabilities were observed for clonotypes shared by all four sorted-subset donors than for non-shared clonotypes.

Using the deep immunoSEQ assay, TCR CDR3 regions were amplified from genomic DNA by multiplex PCR. Extracted genomic DNA from each cell subset was distributed evenly across all wells of several immunoSEQ 96-well plates, and each plate was treated as a replicate. For sorted subsets, around 0.2 ug genomic DNA, equal to 30,000 or so T cell genomes, was loaded into each replicate PCR. Purified libraries were measured with a Qubit 3.0 fluorometer, size-checked on a Bioanalyzer 2100, and measured again with the KAPA Library Quantification kit. Each immunoSEQ 96-well plate was sequenced on its own single-read 150-cycle Illumina NextSeq 550 flow cell. The original pipeline was this. Because the immunoSEQ output held only junctional sequences and lacked quality scores, the filtering could not match the filtering applied to full-length reads. Sequences were annotated with PyIR, a Python wrapper for IgBLAST v1.9, using IMGT germline references to assign V/J genes and CDR3. Reads were removed for weak V/J assignments (E-value above 1e-6), missing CDR3, stop codons, out-of-frame junctions, or ambiguous translated residues. A V3J clonotype was defined by an identical inferred V gene, J gene, and CDR3 amino acid sequence. Percentage overlap between repertoires was computed as shared unique clonotypes divided by the size of the smaller repertoire. Richness of each repertoire was evaluated using RTK rarefaction, the Chao1 estimator, and Recon v2.1 estimates of unobserved clonotypes. OLGA was used to compute generation probabilities for all TCRbeta clonotypes that the gDNA method yielded from four donors. Held by TCRdb, this immuneACCESS table contains in-frame sequences only and omits some clones. Under half of the omission traces to an unresolved V gene where checked; the cause of the rest is unknown. V and J calls and clone size come straight from that table; D and trimming were deduced from the DNA. Across this sample there are 300,000 to 350,000 clones, with roughly 80% seen only once. Over 9.5% of the sample lies in the top ten.

Concerning this clone: What this receptor recognizes is not known. Base qualities are not recorded, but no much larger clone differs from it by a single base.

Donors were healthy HIV-negative adults with no recently reported acute infections or vaccinations. Every donor was a Caucasian adult living in Nashville, Tennessee, USA. CD4+ T cells were enriched through magnetic negative selection, after which naive cells were positively selected on CD45RA and the remaining negative fraction served as the memory subset. Blood was collected by leukapheresis, and PBMCs were isolated by Ficoll-Histopaque density gradient centrifugation and then cryopreserved in liquid nitrogen vapor phase. Analytical flow cytometry was used to check the purity and quantity of each magnetically sorted T cell population. Genomic DNA was isolated from every sorted fraction and measured by UV absorbance on a Nanodrop 2000c. Material: memory CD4+ T cells sorted from blood. This sample's cell subset or site label indicates: CD45RA-negative fraction. This TCR was sampled from a man aged 30-40 years in good health.

The nucleotide sequence is TGTGCCAGCAGTTTAAATTTCGACAGTAGCAATCAGCCCCAGCATTTT. This translates into CASSLNFDSSNQPQHF. This receptor chain uses TRBV27 and TRBJ1-5, with a weak D call of TRBD1 (5 bases match). The trim is 2 bases for V and 0 bases for J, with a gap of 11 bases between the germline ends. Reading the germline V gene (reference sequence) gives CDR1 MNHEY and CDR2 SMNVEV. The CDR3 runs 16 amino acids, cysteine and phenylalanine included. Kept here is only the CDR3 DNA, which spans 48 bases and is read in frame from base 1.